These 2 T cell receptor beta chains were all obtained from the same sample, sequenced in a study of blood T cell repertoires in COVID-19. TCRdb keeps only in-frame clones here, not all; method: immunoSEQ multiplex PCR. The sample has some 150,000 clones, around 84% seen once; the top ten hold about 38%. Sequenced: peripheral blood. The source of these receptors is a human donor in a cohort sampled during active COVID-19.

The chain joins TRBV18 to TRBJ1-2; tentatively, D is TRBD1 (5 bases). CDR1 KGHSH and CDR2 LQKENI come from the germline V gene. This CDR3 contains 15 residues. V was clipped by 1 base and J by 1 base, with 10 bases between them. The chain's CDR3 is CASSPRADSNYGYTF. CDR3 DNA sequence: TGTGCCAGCTCACCACGCGCCGACAGTAACTATGGCTACACCTTC. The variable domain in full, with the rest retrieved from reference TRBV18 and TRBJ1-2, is NAGVMQNPRHLVRRRGQEARLRCSPMKGHSHVYWYRQLPEEGLKFMVYLQKENIIDESGMPKERFSAEFPKEGPSILRIQQVVRGDSAAYFCASSPRADSNYGYTFGSGTRLTVV.

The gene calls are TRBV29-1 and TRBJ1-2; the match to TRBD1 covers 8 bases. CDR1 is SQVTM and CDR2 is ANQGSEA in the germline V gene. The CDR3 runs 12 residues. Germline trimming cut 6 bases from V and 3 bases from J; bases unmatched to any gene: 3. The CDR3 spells CSVSTGDYGYTF. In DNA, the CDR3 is TGCAGCGTCTCGACAGGGGACTATGGCTACACCTTC.